What follows are 5 T cell receptor beta chains derived from one specimen sequenced in a study of monozygotic twins with inflammatory bowel disease. TCRdb reanalyzed the 5' RACE reads, giving one entry per CDR3 protein sequence and no DNA. This sample's clone table lists some 400,000 distinct CDR3 sequences. The source material was blood. All receptors derive from a human donor with ulcerative colitis or Crohn's disease, or a healthy co-twin of an affected twin (not recorded which).

The chain recombines TRBV5-1 with TRBJ2-2. The CDR3 spans 18 residues. The germline V gene has CDR1 SGHRS and CDR2 YFSETQ. The CDR3: CASSVDREGVLNTGELFF.

The chain recombines TRBV20-1 with TRBJ2-5; TCRdb selects TRBD1, and the lack of DNA leaves this call unchecked. The CDR3 covers 15 residues. Germline V gene data show CDR1 as DFQATT and CDR2 as SNEGSKA (reference sequence). CDR3 in amino acids: CSASGPGPQEETQYF.

J is TRBJ1-1 and V is TRBV18. CDR1 and CDR2 from the germline V gene are KGHSH and LQKENI. The CDR3 has 14 amino acids. CDR3 in amino acids: CASSPIMVNTEAFF.

V and J are TRBV20-1 and TRBJ2-7; TCRdb picks TRBD2, but there is no DNA to check that call. Germline V gene sequence: CDR1 DFQATT, CDR2 SNEGSKA (reference sequence). The CDR3 consists of 14 residues. The CDR3 is CSGKKREGSYEQYF.

V and J are TRBV6-5 and TRBJ1-5; TCRdb designates TRBD1, a call that cannot be tested without DNA. Germline values: CDR1 MNHEY, CDR2 SVGAGI. The CDR3 contains 16 residues. The CDR3 protein is CASSSLAGGGNQPQHF.